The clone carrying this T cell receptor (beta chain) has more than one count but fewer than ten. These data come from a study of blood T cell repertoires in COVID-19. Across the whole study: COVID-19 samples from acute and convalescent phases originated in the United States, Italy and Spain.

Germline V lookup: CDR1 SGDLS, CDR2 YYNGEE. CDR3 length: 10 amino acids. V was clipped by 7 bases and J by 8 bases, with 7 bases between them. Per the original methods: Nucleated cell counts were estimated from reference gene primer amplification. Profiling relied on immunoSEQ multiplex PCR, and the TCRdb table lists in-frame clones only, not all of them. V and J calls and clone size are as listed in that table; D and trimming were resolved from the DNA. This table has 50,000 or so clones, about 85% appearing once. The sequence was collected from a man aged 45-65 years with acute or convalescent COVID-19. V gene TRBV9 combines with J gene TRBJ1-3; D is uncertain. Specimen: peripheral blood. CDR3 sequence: CASAGDTIYF. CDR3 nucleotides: TGTGCCAGCGCGGGAGACACCATATATTTT.